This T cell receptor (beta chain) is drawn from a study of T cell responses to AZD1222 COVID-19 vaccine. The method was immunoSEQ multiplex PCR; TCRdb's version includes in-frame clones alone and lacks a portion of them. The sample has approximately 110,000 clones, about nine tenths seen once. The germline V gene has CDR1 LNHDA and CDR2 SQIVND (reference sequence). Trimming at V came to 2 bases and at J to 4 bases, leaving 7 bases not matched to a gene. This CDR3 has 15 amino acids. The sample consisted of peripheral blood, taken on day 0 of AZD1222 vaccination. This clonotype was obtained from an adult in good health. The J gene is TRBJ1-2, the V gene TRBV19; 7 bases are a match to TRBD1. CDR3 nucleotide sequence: TGTGCCAGTAGTATAACTTCAGGGGGACCCTATGGCTACACCTTC. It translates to CASSITSGGPYGYTF.